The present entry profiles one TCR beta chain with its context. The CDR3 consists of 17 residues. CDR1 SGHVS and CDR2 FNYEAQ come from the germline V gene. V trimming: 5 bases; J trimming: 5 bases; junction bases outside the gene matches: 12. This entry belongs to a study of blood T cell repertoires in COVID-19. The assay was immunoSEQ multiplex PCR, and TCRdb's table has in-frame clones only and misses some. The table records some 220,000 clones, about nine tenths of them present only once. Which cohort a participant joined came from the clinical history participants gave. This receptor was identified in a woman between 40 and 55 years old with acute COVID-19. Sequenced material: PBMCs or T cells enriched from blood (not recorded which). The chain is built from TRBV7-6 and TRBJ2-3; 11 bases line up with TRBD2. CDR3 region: CASSPYPLAGDLDTQYF. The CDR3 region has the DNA TGTGCCAGCAGCCCTTACCCACTAGCGGGGGATCTAGATACGCAGTATTTT. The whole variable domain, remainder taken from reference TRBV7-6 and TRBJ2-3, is GAGVSQSPRYKVTKRGQDVALRCDPISGHVSLYWYRQALGQGPEFLTYFNYEAQQDKSGLPNDRFSAERPEGSISTLTIQRTEQRDSAMYRCASSPYPLAGDLDTQYFGPGTRLTVL.